The rows below give T cell receptor beta chains drawn from one sample of a study of control samples from healthy donors and cancer patients. Clones were read by immunoSEQ multiplex PCR, and TCRdb kept only the in-frame ones, dropping some. Of 100,000 to 150,000 clones listed, 90% are singletons. The source material was blood. These receptors were collected from a man between 35 and 55 years old in good health. The CDR3 runs from the conserved cysteine through the conserved F or W. Each record gives: clone size, V gene, D gene, J gene, CDR3 protein, CDR3 DNA. D genes are given only for firm matches. The size entry is marked missing in some rows and otherwise reads once, few, many or a size class.

size: NA; V: TRBV7-9; D: TRBD1; J: TRBJ2-7; CDR3: CASSSVGVTGTGGYEQYF; DNA: TGTGCCAGCAGCTCCGTCGGGGTTACCGGGACAGGGGGCTACGAGCAGTACTTC
size: NA; V: TRBV5-4; D: TRBD1; J: TRBJ2-1; CDR3: CASSLGQGLYNEQFF; DNA: TGTGCCAGCAGCTTGGGACAGGGGTTGTACAATGAGCAGTTCTTC
size: NA; V: TRBV10-1; D: TRBD2; J: TRBJ2-1; CDR3: CASSAGTNYNEQFF; DNA: TGCGCCAGCAGTGCCGGGACTAATTACAATGAGCAGTTCTTC
size: NA; V: TRBV19; D: NA; J: TRBJ2-5; CDR3: CASKGYQWGTQYF; DNA: TGTGCCAGTAAGGGGTACCAGTGGGGGACCCAGTACTTC
size: NA; V: TRBV3-1/TRBV3-2; D: NA; J: TRBJ2-5; CDR3: CASSQGTVGQETQYF; DNA: TGTGCCAGCAGCCAAGGGACAGTTGGACAAGAGACCCAGTACTTC
size: NA; V: TRBV9; D: NA; J: TRBJ1-1; CDR3: CASSAWGGRSMNTEAFF; DNA: TGTGCCAGCAGCGCCTGGGGGGGCAGAAGCATGAACACTGAAGCTTTCTTT
size: once; V: TRBV7-9; D: NA; J: TRBJ2-2; CDR3: CASSSSGTYTGELFF; DNA: TGTGCCAGCAGCTCTTCCGGGACGTATACCGGGGAGCTGTTTTTT
size: NA; V: TRBV12-3/TRBV12-4; D: NA; J: TRBJ2-1; CDR3: CASSLQASEFF; DNA: TGTGCCAGCAGTTTACAAGCTAGCGAGTTCTTC
size: NA; V: TRBV10-1; D: TRBD1; J: TRBJ1-4; CDR3: CAGGQGATNEKLFF; DNA: TGCGCCGGGGGACAGGGTGCAACTAATGAAAAACTGTTTTTT
size: NA; V: TRBV7-9; D: NA; J: TRBJ2-7; CDR3: CASSLEGGPTRAYEQYF; DNA: TGTGCCAGCAGCTTAGAGGGAGGCCCGACCCGCGCCTACGAGCAGTACTTC
size: NA; V: TRBV5-1; D: NA; J: TRBJ1-5; CDR3: CASSLGGSNQPQHF; DNA: TGCGCCAGCAGCTTGGGAGGGAGCAATCAGCCCCAGCATTTT
size: NA; V: TRBV12-3/TRBV12-4; D: NA; J: TRBJ2-1; CDR3: CASTRANEQFF; DNA: TGTGCCAGCACCCGGGCCAATGAGCAGTTCTTC
size: NA; V: TRBV9; D: NA; J: TRBJ2-6; CDR3: CARFSGPGANVLTF; DNA: TGTGCCAGGTTTTCCGGGCCTGGGGCCAACGTCCTGACTTTC
size: NA; V: TRBV14; D: NA; J: TRBJ1-2; CDR3: CASSLPGAPNYGYTF; DNA: TGTGCCAGCAGCCTTCCAGGAGCTCCTAACTATGGCTACACCTTC
size: NA; V: TRBV2; D: NA; J: TRBJ1-3; CDR3: CASSELQATGNTIYF; DNA: TGTGCCAGCAGTGAGTTACAGGCCACTGGAAACACCATATATTTT
size: NA; V: TRBV3-1/TRBV3-2; D: NA; J: TRBJ1-6; CDR3: CASSQESKSYYNSPLHF; DNA: TGTGCCAGCAGCCAAGAATCGAAAAGCTACTATAATTCACCCCTCCACTTT
size: NA; V: TRBV9; D: TRBD2; J: TRBJ2-7; CDR3: CASSPVSGTSGVVEQYF; DNA: TGTGCCAGCAGTCCAGTCTCCGGGACTAGCGGGGTTGTCGAGCAGTACTTC
size: NA; V: TRBV6-6; D: NA; J: TRBJ2-5; CDR3: CASSQPRQFGETQYF; DNA: TGTGCCAGCAGCCAACCCCGGCAATTCGGGGAGACCCAGTACTTC
size: NA; V: TRBV9; D: NA; J: TRBJ2-2; CDR3: CASSEGLQLGNGELFF; DNA: TGTGCCAGCAGCGAGGGACTCCAGCTAGGTAACGGGGAGCTGTTTTTT
size: NA; V: TRBV6-1; D: NA; J: TRBJ1-6; CDR3: CASSDRAYNSPLHF; DNA: TGTGCCAGCAGTGACAGGGCCTATAATTCACCCCTCCACTTT
size: NA; V: TRBV18; D: TRBD1; J: TRBJ1-1; CDR3: CASSPRQGIDTEAFF; DNA: TGTGCCAGCTCACCTCGACAGGGTATAGACACTGAAGCTTTCTTT
size: NA; V: TRBV9; D: TRBD1; J: TRBJ1-2; CDR3: CASSPTPGGAKYGYTF; DNA: TGTGCCAGCAGCCCAACACCAGGGGGCGCGAAATATGGCTACACCTTC
size: NA; V: TRBV7-2; D: TRBD2; J: TRBJ2-5; CDR3: CASSFTAAGGETQYF; DNA: TGTGCCAGCAGCTTCACCGCCGCGGGGGGAGAGACCCAGTACTTC
size: once; V: TRBV5-8; D: NA; J: TRBJ1-6; CDR3: CASSFEAVAPLHF; DNA: TGTGCCAGCAGCTTCGAGGCTGTGGCACCCCTCCACTTT
size: NA; V: TRBV9; D: NA; J: TRBJ2-5; CDR3: CASSPRQIQETQYF; DNA: TGTGCCAGCAGCCCCCGGCAGATTCAAGAGACCCAGTACTTC
size: NA; V: TRBV10-2; D: TRBD2; J: TRBJ2-2; CDR3: CASRATSGVGGELFF; DNA: TGCGCCAGCAGGGCGACTAGCGGGGTGGGCGGGGAGCTGTTTTTT
size: NA; V: TRBV28; D: NA; J: TRBJ1-3; CDR3: CASTQWGEGSGNTIYF; DNA: TGTGCCAGCACCCAATGGGGGGAAGGCTCTGGAAACACCATATATTTT
size: NA; V: TRBV5-1; D: NA; J: TRBJ2-7; CDR3: CASARSRDTKSYEQYF; DNA: TGCGCCAGCGCCCGCTCCCGGGACACAAAGTCCTACGAGCAGTACTTC
size: few; V: TRBV10-1; D: NA; J: TRBJ2-2; CDR3: CASSVGHRNGELFF; DNA: TGCGCCAGCAGTGTGGGACACAGAAACGGGGAGCTGTTTTTT
size: NA; V: TRBV7-3; D: NA; J: TRBJ2-2; CDR3: CASSLSGPNTGELFF; DNA: NA